This T cell receptor beta chain was sequenced during a study of blood T cell repertoires in COVID-19. About the study: COVID-19 samples, acute and convalescent, were from the United States, Italy and Spain. T cells, B-cell-depleted T cells, or PBMCs provided the cDNA or gDNA that served as material.

In the study's own analysis: It was from reference gene primer amplification that nucleated cell counts were estimated. The data were produced by immunoSEQ multiplex PCR, yet TCRdb's version contains in-frame clones alone and is incomplete. That table supplies the V and J calls and clone size; D and trimming were determined from the DNA. The sample lists some 200,000 clones; around 84% were seen once. Sequenced input: peripheral blood. The clonotype was recovered from a man aged 25 to 40 with active or convalescent COVID-19.

CDR3 in amino acids: CASSFDSPHDEQFF. The CDR3 DNA sequence: TGCGCCAGCAGCTTCGATAGCCCACACGATGAGCAGTTCTTC. The chain links TRBV5-1 to TRBJ2-1; D remains ambiguous. The V and J ends lost 2 bases and 8 bases respectively, with 14 bases between them. Germline CDR1 is SGHRS and CDR2 is YFSETQ. The length of the CDR3 is 14 residues.